This section outlines one TCR beta chain sequence together with its context. The antigen is unknown. The sample belongs to a study of cytomegalovirus exposure and HLA in healthy donors. Points from the study as a whole: In vitro experiments confirmed that three CMV-associated chains were specific for CMV antigens. The authors enumerated some 170 TCR beta chains as linked to cytomegalovirus.

Trimming took 8 bases from V and 2 from J; bases not matched to a gene: 6. Germline V gives CDR1 WSHSY, CDR2 SAAADI. This CDR3 spans 13 amino acids. The table came from immunoSEQ multiplex PCR; TCRdb's copy has only in-frame clones and leaves some out. Among about 64,000 clones, 85% to 95% were seen once, and the ten largest hold approximately 6%. The chain links TRBV10-2 to TRBJ2-7; TRBD2 matches 7 bases. The material sequenced was PBMCs. This TCR came from a young woman in good health and CMV-seropositive. CDR3 protein: CASGGGRAYEQYF. CDR3 coding DNA: TGCGCCAGCGGGGGGGGAAGGGCCTACGAGCAGTACTTC.